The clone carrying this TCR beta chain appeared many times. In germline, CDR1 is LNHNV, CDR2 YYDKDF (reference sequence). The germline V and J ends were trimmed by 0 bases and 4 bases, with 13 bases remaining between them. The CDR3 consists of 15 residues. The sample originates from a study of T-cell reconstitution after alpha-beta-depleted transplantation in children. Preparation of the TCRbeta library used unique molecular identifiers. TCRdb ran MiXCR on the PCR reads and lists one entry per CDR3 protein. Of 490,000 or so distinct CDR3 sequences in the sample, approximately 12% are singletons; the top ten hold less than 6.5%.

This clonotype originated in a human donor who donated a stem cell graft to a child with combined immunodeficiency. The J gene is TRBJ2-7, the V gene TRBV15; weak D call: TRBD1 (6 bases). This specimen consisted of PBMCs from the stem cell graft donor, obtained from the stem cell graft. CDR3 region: CATSRDTLDRYEQYF. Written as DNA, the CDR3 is TGTGCCACCAGCAGAGATACCCTTGACAGGTACGAGCAGTACTTC.